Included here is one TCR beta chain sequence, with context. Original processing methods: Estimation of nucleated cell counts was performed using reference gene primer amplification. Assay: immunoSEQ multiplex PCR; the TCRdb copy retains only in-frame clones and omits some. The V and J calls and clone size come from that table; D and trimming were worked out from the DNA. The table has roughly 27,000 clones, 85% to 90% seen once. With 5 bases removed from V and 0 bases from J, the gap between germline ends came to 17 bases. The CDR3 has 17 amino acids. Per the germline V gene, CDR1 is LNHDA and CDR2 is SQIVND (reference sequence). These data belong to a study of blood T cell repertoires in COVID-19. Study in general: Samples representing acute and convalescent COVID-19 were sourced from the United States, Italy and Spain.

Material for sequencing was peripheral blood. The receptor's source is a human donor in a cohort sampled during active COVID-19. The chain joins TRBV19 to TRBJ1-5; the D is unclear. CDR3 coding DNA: TGTGCCAGTAGTCCCAGAGAGGGCCAAGGTAGCAATCAGCCCCAGCATTTT. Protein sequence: CASSPREGQGSNQPQHF.